These 25 T cell receptor beta chains originate from one sample sequenced in a study of blood T cell repertoires in COVID-19 (TCRdb year 2020). Library preparation employed the immunoSEQ multiplex PCR assay. TCRdb took this table from immuneACCESS and kept in-frame rearrangements with V and J called. Such tables lack part of the clones; where checked against another copy, unresolved V genes explain under half of the gap, and the rest is unexplained. Present in this sample are about 300,000 clones, roughly 90% of which were seen just once. 2% to 3% of the sample is held by the ten biggest clonotypes. The source material was peripheral blood. These receptors came from a man between 18 and 35 years old with active or convalescent COVID-19.

The chain links TRBV27 to TRBJ2-7, with D possibly TRBD2 on 6 matching bases. The germline gives CDR1 MNHEY, CDR2 SMNVEV (reference sequence). Trimming took 8 bases from V and 6 from J, leaving 17 bases between them. This CDR3 is built from 13 residues. The CDR3 is CASRGAGFIEQYF. The CDR3, as DNA: TGTGCCAGCCGCGGGGCAGGGTTTATCGAGCAGTACTTC.

J is TRBJ1-5 and V is TRBV28; D is undetermined. The CDR3 consists of 15 residues. From germline, CDR1 is MDHEN and CDR2 SYDVKM. The V end lost 7 bases, the J end lost 2 bases, and 15 bases lay between the germline ends. CDR3 protein: CASTSGFKGNQPQHF. The CDR3 DNA reads as TGTGCCAGCACTTCGGGATTTAAGGGCAATCAGCCCCAGCATTTT.

The chain has TRBV5-1 and TRBJ2-7; 15 positions match TRBD2. CDR3 length: 16 amino acids. The V gene end was trimmed by 4 bases and the J gene end by 3 bases; junction bases not matched to a gene: 5. The germline CDR1 and CDR2 sequences are SGHRS and YFSETQ. CDR3 bases: TGCGCCAGCAGCAAAGGACTAGCGGGGGGGCTCTACGAGCAGTACTTC. It translates to CASSKGLAGGLYEQYF.

V usage is TRBV5-1 and J usage is TRBJ2-2; D perhaps matches TRBD1 (6 bases). The CDR3 loop spans 15 amino acids. Germline lookup yields CDR1 SGHRS and CDR2 YFSETQ. Trimming took 2 bases from V and 0 from J, leaving 8 bases between them. CDR3: CASSLQGPNTGELFF. The CDR3, as DNA: TGCGCCAGCAGCTTACAGGGACCGAACACCGGGGAGCTGTTTTTT.

The J gene is TRBJ2-2, the V gene TRBV9, with D tentatively TRBD2 (6 bases). With 2 bases removed from V and 6 bases from J, the gap between germline ends came to 20 bases. There are 17 residues in the CDR3. Germline CDR1 is SGDLS and CDR2 is YYNGEE. The CDR3 sequence is CASSVSQTSLTAGELFF. CDR3 bases: TGTGCCAGCAGCGTCTCGCAGACTAGTTTGACGGCCGGGGAGCTGTTTTTT.

The chain joins TRBV2 to TRBJ1-1; TRBD1 matches 9 bases. Germline V gene lookup returns CDR1 SNHLY and CDR2 FYNNEI. V was pared by 3 bases and J by 5 bases, with 7 bases of the junction left unmatched. The CDR3 length is 15 residues. CDR3 protein: CASSDLDRGMTEAFF. In DNA form, the CDR3 reads TGTGCCAGCAGTGATTTGGACAGGGGAATGACTGAAGCTTTCTTT.

CDR3 sequence: CASRAGLTDTQYF. CDR3 DNA sequence: TGTGCCAGCAGAGCCGGACTTACAGATACGCAGTATTTT. The rearrangement joins TRBV27 to TRBJ2-3, with D maybe TRBD2 (5 bases). In germline, CDR1 is MNHEY, CDR2 SMNVEV (reference sequence). V lost 6 bases and J 3 bases, leaving 10 bases between the germline ends. The CDR3 has 13 residues.

V usage is TRBV28 and J usage is TRBJ2-3, with 7 nucleotides matching TRBD1. Looked up from germline, CDR1 is MDHEN and CDR2 is SYDVKM. V trimming: 6 bases; J trimming: 5 bases; junction bases outside the gene matches: 11. The CDR3 totals 15 residues. The DNA of the CDR3 is TGTGCCAGCAGCACTGGACAGGAAAGGGGAGATACGCAGTATTTT. This encodes CASSTGQERGDTQYF.

This chain joins TRBV6-5 and TRBJ1-6; D gene ambiguous. CDR3 length: 15 residues. Trimming removed 5 bases at V and 4 bases at J, with 12 bases between. Germline-derived CDR1 and CDR2 are MNHEY and SVGAGI. CDR3 residues: CASSRRQDYNSPLHF. The CDR3 region has the DNA TGTGCCAGCAGTCGACGACAAGATTATAATTCACCCCTCCACTTT.

A few counts support this clone. This chain links TRBV9 with TRBJ1-1; the D gene is possibly TRBD1 (6 bases). The V gene's germline CDR1 is SGDLS and CDR2 YYNGEE. This CDR3 spans 13 amino acids. Trimming removed 2 bases at V and 3 bases at J, with 8 bases between. For the CDR3, the DNA is TGTGCCAGCAGCGTGGGGGCCGACACTGAAGCTTTCTTT. This translates into CASSVGADTEAFF.

This clone was seen only a few times. The genes are TRBV18 and TRBJ2-7, with D maybe TRBD1 (5 bases). This CDR3 is built from 15 residues. The germline gives CDR1 KGHSH, CDR2 LQKENI. With 0 bases removed from V and 6 bases from J, the gap between germline ends came to 15 bases. As DNA, the CDR3 is TGTGCCAGCTCACCACCTCCTCAGGGTCGAGTCGAGCAGTACTTC. The encoded protein is CASSPPPQGRVEQYF.

V and J are TRBV28 and TRBJ1-5, with a possible D match to TRBD1 (6 bases). Per germline, CDR1 MDHEN and CDR2 SYDVKM. V lost 6 bases and J 3 bases, leaving 21 bases between the germline ends. The CDR3 runs to 17 residues. The CDR3 region is CASRRHPGRGVNQPQHF. The CDR3 DNA reads as TGTGCCAGCAGACGGCACCCGGGCAGGGGAGTCAATCAGCCCCAGCATTTT.

This clone has more than one count but fewer than ten. The chain links TRBV18 to TRBJ2-3, with TRBD2 as a possible D gene (6 bases). The CDR3 is made up of 18 amino acids. Germline CDR1 and CDR2: KGHSH and LQKENI. Trimming left V 0 bases short and J 0 bases short, with 16 bases between. The CDR3 coding sequence is TGTGCCAGCTCACCACCAAGGGAAGACAGCGGGAGCACAGATACGCAGTATTTT. This encodes CASSPPREDSGSTDTQYF.

The rearrangement links TRBV5-1 to TRBJ1-6, with D unclear. The germline CDR1 and CDR2 sequences are SGHRS and YFSETQ. The length of the CDR3 is 18 residues. Trimming stripped 3 bases from V and 0 bases from J, with 16 bases between. DNA of the CDR3: TGCGCCAGCAGCTCGAATCCACAGCAAAGCTCCTATAATTCACCCCTCCACTTT. It encodes CASSSNPQQSSYNSPLHF.

The chain recombines TRBV7-2 with TRBJ1-3; D is ambiguous. CDR1 is SGHTA and CDR2 is FQGNSA in the germline V gene. The CDR3 covers 14 residues. V lost 3 bases to trimming and J lost 0 bases, with 6 bases between them. This chain's CDR3 is CASSFTSSGNTIYF. In nucleotides, the CDR3 is TGTGCCAGCAGCTTTACAAGCTCTGGAAACACCATATATTTT.

The chain couples TRBV28 to TRBJ1-4; D gene unclear. V lost 11 bases, J lost 6 bases, and 13 bases lay in between. CDR1 is MDHEN, CDR2 SYDVKM, per germline. CDR3 length: 12 amino acids. The CDR3 loop reads CAVGPGDEKLFF. The CDR3 DNA follows: TGTGCCGTCGGGCCCGGGGATGAAAAACTGTTTTTT.

A single count supports this clone. The V call is TRBV3-1 (or the pseudogene TRBV3-2), the J call TRBJ2-1; D unclear. CDR1 is LGHDT and CDR2 is YNNKEL in the germline V gene (reference sequence). The CDR3 has 13 residues. The V end was cut by 3 bases, the J end by 7 bases, with 10 bases between. CDR3 amino acids: CASSQASVNEQFF. DNA of the CDR3: TGTGCCAGCAGCCAGGCTAGTGTGAATGAGCAGTTCTTC.

The gene calls are TRBV4-2 and TRBJ2-3; perhaps TRBD2 as D (5 bases). CDR1 LGHNA and CDR2 YNFKEQ come from the germline V gene. CDR3 size: 13 residues. V lost 1 base and J 11 bases, leaving 13 bases between the germline ends. The CDR3 loop is CASSQGAAPEQYF. The CDR3 DNA reads as TGTGCCAGCAGCCAAGGAGCGGCCCCCGAGCAGTATTTT.

This chain connects TRBV7-3 to TRBJ2-3, with D maybe TRBD2 (6 bases). The CDR3 runs 16 residues. The V gene lost 3 bases and the J gene lost 5 bases, with 18 bases spanning the gap. Germline V gene sequence: CDR1 SGHTA, CDR2 FQGTGA. CDR3 region: CASSFLGGMLGDTQYF. CDR3 DNA sequence: TGTGCCAGCAGCTTCCTGGGAGGCATGTTGGGAGATACGCAGTATTTT.

The count of this clone is one. CDR3 in amino acids: CASSSGTGGVGQFF. In DNA form, the CDR3 reads TGTGCCAGCAGCTCCGGGACAGGGGGCGTGGGGCAGTTCTTC. The chain joins TRBV6-5 to TRBJ2-1; 12 bases map to TRBD1. V gave up 6 bases and J gave up 12 bases; unmatched junction bases: 9. The CDR3 is made up of 14 amino acids. Looked up from germline, CDR1 is MNHEY and CDR2 is SVGAGI.

The V call is TRBV19, the J call TRBJ1-2; the D gene is possibly TRBD1 (6 bases). Germline values: CDR1 LNHDA, CDR2 SQIVND (reference sequence). V gave up 8 bases and J gave up 2 bases, with 21 bases separating them. The CDR3 is made up of 16 amino acids. CDR3 protein: CASEGGLNGSNYGYTF. CDR3 nucleotides: TGTGCCAGTGAGGGGGGGCTGAATGGGTCGAACTATGGCTACACCTTC.

This sequence joins TRBV28 and TRBJ2-1; D not resolved. Germline V gives CDR1 MDHEN, CDR2 SYDVKM. The CDR3 spans 12 residues. The ends were cut back, 2 bases at V and 9 bases at J, with 8 bases in the middle. Here the CDR3 reads CASSLTAAEQFF. As DNA, the CDR3 is TGTGCCAGCAGTTTAACAGCAGCTGAGCAGTTCTTC. The complete variable domain, with remaining parts taken from reference TRBV28 and TRBJ2-1, reads DVKVTQSSRYLVKRTGEKVFLECVQDMDHENMFWYRQDPGLGLRLIYFSYDVKMKEKGDIPEGYSVSREKKERFSLILESASTNQTSMYLCASSLTAAEQFFGPGTRLTVL.

The rearrangement links TRBV7-9 to TRBJ1-6; D remains ambiguous. CDR1 is SEHNR, CDR2 FQNEAQ, per germline (reference sequence). Trimming removed 0 bases at V and 8 bases at J, with 11 bases between. The CDR3 sequence is 15 residues long. CDR3: CASSLAPGVDSPLHF. The DNA for the CDR3 is TGTGCCAGCAGCTTAGCGCCGGGTGTCGATTCACCCCTCCACTTT.

This chain uses TRBV5-1 with TRBJ1-2, with D maybe TRBD1 (6 bases). V gave up 4 bases and J gave up 4 bases, with 14 bases separating them. Germline loops: CDR1 SGHRS, CDR2 YFSETQ. The CDR3 covers 14 residues. The CDR3 loop reads CASSPDRSIYGYTF. Here the CDR3 DNA reads TGCGCCAGCAGCCCTGACAGGAGCATCTATGGCTACACCTTC.

This sequence joins TRBV7-2 and TRBJ1-5; D gene uncertain. Trimming shortened V by 5 bases and J by 6 bases, and 14 bases separated the two germline ends. There are 14 residues in the CDR3. CDR1 and CDR2 (germline): SGHTA, FQGNSA. For the CDR3, the DNA is TGTGCCAGCAGCCTAAAGTTAGGAGGTCAGCCCCAGCATTTT. Translated: CASSLKLGGQPQHF. Full variable domain (remainder filled in from reference TRBV7-2 and TRBJ1-5): GAGVSQSPSNKVTEKGKDVELRCDPISGHTALYWYRQSLGQGLEFLIYFQGNSAPDKSGLPSDRFSAERTGGSVSTLTIQRTQQEDSAVYLCASSLKLGGQPQHFGDGTRLSIL.